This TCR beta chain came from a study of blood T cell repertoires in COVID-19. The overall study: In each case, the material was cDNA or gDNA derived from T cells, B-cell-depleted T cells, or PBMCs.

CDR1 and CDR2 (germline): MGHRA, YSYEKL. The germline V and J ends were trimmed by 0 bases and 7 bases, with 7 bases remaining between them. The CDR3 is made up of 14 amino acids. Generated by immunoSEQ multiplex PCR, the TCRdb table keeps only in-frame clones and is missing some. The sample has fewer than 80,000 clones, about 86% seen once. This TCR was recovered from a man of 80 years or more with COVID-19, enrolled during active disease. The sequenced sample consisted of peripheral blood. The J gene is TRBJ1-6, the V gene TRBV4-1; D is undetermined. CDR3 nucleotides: TGCGCCAGCAGCCAAGACTGGCCGAATTCACCCCTCCACTTT. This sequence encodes CASSQDWPNSPLHF.